This TCR beta chain appears in the sequencing data of a study of cytomegalovirus exposure and HLA in healthy donors. PCR employed 60 Vbeta and 13 Jbeta primers. Original data processing: Some 11 million of the 60 million to 90 million unique TCR beta chains counted in a later analysis were shared. Sequencing used immunoSEQ multiplex PCR; TCRdb keeps in-frame clones, though not all of them. V, J and clone size are taken as reported in that table, and D and trimming were inferred from the DNA itself. The sample has approximately 120,000 clones; less than 80% are singletons. The V and J ends lost 3 bases and 7 bases, in that order; junction bases with no gene match: 7. The length of the CDR3 is 17 residues. From germline, CDR1 is LGHNA and CDR2 YNFKEQ. Notes on this clone: Antigen unknown.

Study-wide findings and caveats: In a later analysis, CMV-associated beta chains were mostly HLA-associated, it appeared. Later analysis identified several of the most significant clusters that appeared linked to common viral pathogens. HLA allele associations emerged for roughly 16,000 TCR beta sequences in a later analysis, at 0.05 false discovery rate.

Input material: PBMCs. The receptor was derived from a man in his fifties in good health and CMV-seronegative. The V gene is TRBV4-2, the J gene TRBJ1-6; 12 positions agree with TRBD1. The chain's CDR3 is CASSQATGTGGNSPLHF. CDR3 in DNA: TGTGCCAGCAGCCAGGCCACCGGGACAGGGGGCAATTCACCCCTCCACTTT.